Each of the 21 T cell receptor beta chains below was sequenced from the same sample in a study of blood T cell repertoires in COVID-19. Assay: immunoSEQ multiplex PCR; the TCRdb copy retains only in-frame clones and omits some. The data show about 16,000 clones, around nine tenths seen once. Sequencing was done on a sample of peripheral blood. The receptors were sampled from a human donor in a cohort sampled during active COVID-19.

This clone has just one count. The chain combines TRBV6-5 with TRBJ1-3, with 7 nucleotides matching TRBD1. The CDR3 is made up of 14 amino acids. The V and J ends lost 8 bases and 4 bases, in that order; junction bases with no gene match: 8. From germline, CDR1 is MNHEY and CDR2 SVGAGI. The CDR3 loop is CASSRGRSGNTIYF. CDR3 sequence (DNA): TGTGCCAGCTCGAGGGGGCGCTCGGGAAACACCATATATTTT.

J is TRBJ2-1 and V is TRBV4-2; D not certain. The V end was cut by 1 base, the J end by 3 bases, with 7 bases between. The germline CDR1 and CDR2 sequences are LGHNA and YNFKEQ. CDR3 length: 14 residues. CDR3 protein: CASSQGANYNEQFF. CDR3 DNA: TGTGCCAGCAGCCAAGGGGCCAACTACAATGAGCAGTTCTTC.

The chain recombines TRBV18 with TRBJ2-5; maybe TRBD2 (6 bases). V was trimmed by 0 bases and J by 5 bases, leaving 13 bases between them. There are 15 residues in the CDR3. Germline V CDR1 and CDR2: KGHSH, LQKENI. CDR3 residues: CASSPPMRLGETQYF. The DNA for the CDR3 is TGTGCCAGCTCACCACCGATGAGACTAGGGGAGACCCAGTACTTC. Variable domain in full (rest from reference TRBV18 and TRBJ2-5): NAGVMQNPRHLVRRRGQEARLRCSPMKGHSHVYWYRQLPEEGLKFMVYLQKENIIDESGMPKERFSAEFPKEGPSILRIQQVVRGDSAAYFCASSPPMRLGETQYFGPGTRLLVL.

The rearrangement uses TRBV6-5 and TRBJ1-5; 9 bases align to TRBD1. The CDR3 is made up of 15 amino acids. The V gene end was trimmed by 5 bases and the J gene end by 4 bases; junction bases not matched to a gene: 6. The germline gives CDR1 MNHEY, CDR2 SVGAGI. The CDR3 loop reads CASSTRTGANQPQHF. The CDR3 nucleotides read TGTGCCAGCAGTACGCGGACAGGGGCAAATCAGCCCCAGCATTTT.

This clone was seen only once. The chain uses TRBV6-2 or TRBV6-3 and TRBJ1-2, with D perhaps matching TRBD1 (5 bases). Germline assignment: CDR1 MNHEY and CDR2 SVGEGT. This CDR3 contains 16 residues. The V end was cut by 0 bases, the J end by 8 bases, with 19 bases between. The CDR3 DNA is TGTGCCAGCAGTTACTCGAGTTCAGGGCTGGAGACGGGCTACACCTTC. Translating it yields CASSYSSSGLETGYTF.

The CDR3 here is CASSQNTGVSYEQYF. The DNA for the CDR3 is TGCGCCAGCAGCCAAAATACAGGGGTTTCCTACGAGCAGTACTTC. The chain couples TRBV4-1 to TRBJ2-7; 7 bases line up with TRBD1. The germline V gene has CDR1 MGHRA and CDR2 YSYEKL. V dropped 2 bases and J dropped 1; count of bases not matched to a gene: 5. This CDR3 has 15 amino acids.

The gene calls are TRBV6-5 and TRBJ2-5; the match to TRBD2 covers 9 bases. CDR1 is MNHEY and CDR2 is SVGAGI in the germline V gene. There are 12 residues in the CDR3. V shed 9 bases and J 4 bases; nucleotides not matched to a gene: 3. The CDR3 DNA reads TGTGCCAGTGGACTAGCGAGAGAGACCCAGTACTTC. Translated: CASGLARETQYF.

The chain carries TRBV6-1 and TRBJ2-1, with a weak D call TRBD1 (5 bases). Trimming pared 3 bases from V and 1 base from J, leaving 7 bases between. CDR1 MNHNS and CDR2 SASEGT come from the germline V gene. This CDR3 is built from 14 residues. The CDR3 loop is CASSEGQSYNEQFF. CDR3 in DNA: TGTGCCAGCAGTGAGGGGCAGTCCTACAATGAGCAGTTCTTC.

The chain recombines TRBV5-4 with TRBJ2-7, with a weak D call TRBD2 (6 bases). The CDR3 contains 14 residues. Trimming cost V 0 bases and J 2 bases, with 9 bases left between them. Germline CDR1 and CDR2: SGHNT and YYREEE (reference sequence). The CDR3 nucleotides read TGTGCCAGCAGCTTGGTCGGGGGTACCTACGAGCAGTACTTC. This codes for CASSLVGGTYEQYF.

V is TRBV11-3 and J is TRBJ2-5; TRBD2 might be the D (7 bases). This CDR3 region has 17 residues. Germline CDR1 is SGHNT and CDR2 is YENEEA. Trimming removed 5 bases at V and 4 bases at J, with 23 bases between. CDR3 DNA sequence: TGTGCCAGCAGCCCTCGTCGACTATCAGGGGAGGGAGAGACCCAGTACTTC. Its translation: CASSPRRLSGEGETQYF.

The rearrangement joins TRBV9 to TRBJ1-2, with D hard to call. This CDR3 has 17 residues. Deletions cut 0 bases from V and 0 bases from J, with 15 bases between. CDR1 is SGDLS and CDR2 is YYNGEE in the germline V gene. The CDR3 DNA sequence: TGTGCCAGCAGCGTAGATCCCGACGGGGAGGCTAACTATGGCTACACCTTC. It translates to CASSVDPDGEANYGYTF. The entire variable domain, with the rest obtained from reference TRBV9 and TRBJ1-2, is as follows: DSGVTQTPKHLITATGQRVTLRCSPRSGDLSVYWYQQSLDQGLQFLIQYYNGEERAKGNILERFSAQQFPDLHSELNLSSLELGDSALYFCASSVDPDGEANYGYTFGSGTRLTVV.

The chain has TRBV3-1 (or the pseudogene TRBV3-2) and TRBJ1-2; 9 bases are shared with TRBD1. The V gene's germline CDR1 is LGHDT and CDR2 YNNKEL (reference sequence). This CDR3 comprises 16 residues. J lost 4 bases, V lost 4 bases, and 10 bases had no gene match. The CDR3 nucleotides read TGTGCCAGCAGCCCACCTCGCGGGGGACAGGGCTATGGCTACACCTTC. It encodes CASSPPRGGQGYGYTF.

The rearrangement links TRBV27 to TRBJ2-1; tentatively, D is TRBD1 (5 bases). V was trimmed by 3 bases and J by 3 bases, leaving 15 bases between them. The CDR3 contains 16 residues. The germline CDR1 and CDR2 sequences are MNHEY and SMNVEV (reference sequence). The CDR3 DNA sequence: TGTGCCAGCAGTTTGGTTGGCAGGGTGGACTACAATGAGCAGTTCTTC. Translation gives CASSLVGRVDYNEQFF.

CDR3 loop: CAIKGEGFADTQYF. CDR3 bases: TGTGCCATCAAAGGCGAGGGTTTCGCAGATACGCAGTATTTT. The chain carries TRBV10-3 and TRBJ2-3, with a possible D match to TRBD2 (5 bases). Deletions cut 7 bases from V and 4 bases from J, with 15 bases between. The CDR3 covers 14 residues. The V gene's germline CDR1 is ENHRY and CDR2 SYGVKD.

V usage is TRBV4-2 and J usage is TRBJ2-5; 11 positions agree with TRBD2. The trim removed 0 bases at V and 7 bases at J, leaving 10 bases unmatched. The length of the CDR3 is 17 residues. CDR1 is LGHNA, CDR2 YNFKEQ, per germline. The CDR3 DNA follows: TGTGCCAGCAGCCAAGACCCCCTAGCGGGGGGCTCGGGGACCCAGTACTTC. This gives the protein CASSQDPLAGGSGTQYF.

V and J are TRBV28 and TRBJ2-7, with TRBD2 matching over 7 bases. Germline lookup yields CDR1 MDHEN and CDR2 SYDVKM. This CDR3 contains 13 residues. The CDR3 is CATEMGGSYEQYF. The CDR3, as DNA: TGTGCGACAGAAATGGGGGGGTCCTACGAGCAGTACTTC.

The rearrangement links TRBV5-4 to TRBJ2-5; no reliable D call. This CDR3 has 15 amino acids. V was pared by 2 bases and J by 1 base, with 12 bases between. Germline V CDR1 and CDR2: SGHNT, YYREEE (reference sequence). In nucleotides, the CDR3 is TGTGCCAGCAGCTTACGAGAGTTTAGCCAAGAGACCCAGTACTTC. Its translation is CASSLREFSQETQYF.

This sequence joins TRBV27 and TRBJ2-7; the match to TRBD2 covers 9 bases. The CDR3 is made up of 15 amino acids. V was clipped by 5 bases and J by 3 bases; unmatched bases: 8. CDR1 and CDR2 from the germline V gene are MNHEY and SMNVEV (reference sequence). The CDR3 loop is CASSMGLAFYYEQYF. The CDR3 nucleotides read TGTGCCAGCAGTATGGGACTAGCCTTTTACTACGAGCAGTACTTC.

The chain recombines TRBV6-5 with TRBJ2-7; TRBD1 might be the D (5 bases). V lost 6 bases, J lost 3 bases, and 9 bases lay in between. Germline CDR1 and CDR2: MNHEY and SVGAGI. The CDR3 extends over 12 amino acids. The CDR3 bases are TGTGCCAGCAGGGACGGACACTACGAGCAGTACTTC. Residues: CASRDGHYEQYF.

This clone was counted once. This sequence joins TRBV5-1 and TRBJ1-1; D is unresolved. This CDR3 contains 15 residues. Germline V CDR1 and CDR2: SGHRS, YFSETQ. The ends were cut back, 3 bases at V and 1 base at J, with 13 bases in the middle. CDR3 DNA: TGCGCCAGCAGCTCTCCGGCGGGCTGGAACACTGAAGCTTTCTTT. Encoded protein: CASSSPAGWNTEAFF.

V gene TRBV10-2 combines with J gene TRBJ1-5; a possible D gene is TRBD1 (5 bases). This CDR3 region has 14 residues. Germline V gene lookup returns CDR1 WSHSY and CDR2 SAAADI. Between the trimmed V and J ends, which lost 6 bases and 4 bases, there was a span of 13 bases. Written as DNA, the CDR3 is TGCGCCAGCAGGGACATAGCGGGAAATCAGCCCCAGCATTTT. It yields the protein CASRDIAGNQPQHF.